The entry below describes one TCR beta chain. This clonotype was counted only a few times. Its antigen has not been determined. No much larger clone is present one base from it, and per-base qualities are unavailable. Library preparation employed RACE. The sequencer listed for this sample is NextSeq 500. Library preparation attached unique molecular identifiers to individual cDNA molecules for quantitative, reproducible TCR counting. Each blood RNA sample was used to sequence both TCR alpha and TCR beta chains. Under the source paper's analysis protocol: The median number of TCRs per sample was 85,000 to 100,000, ranging from about 23,224 to 700,000. V, J and CDR3 annotation of the TCR reads was performed with the Decombinator software suite. Every sample was subsampled to the same number of TCRs (28,000) for the PS versus PT1 abundance plots. TCRs were defined as expanded if absent before sensitization and observed at least eight times at the 2-week time point. TCRdb trimmed public reads at Q25 via fastp, called clones via MiXCR and kept in-frame beta chains. Entries that share a CDR3 protein sequence are merged under the most common genes and DNA. The V and J calls shown here were made by TCRdb, not taken from the authors' results. The table for this sample lists 100,000 to 150,000 distinct CDR3 sequences; roughly 13% of them were counted only once. The leading ten clones occupy over 0.85% of the sample.

These data are taken from a study of human T cells and chemical hapten exposure (dated by TCRdb to the early 2020s). Some background on the complete study: For sensitization, 2% DPC in acetone was applied to a 2 cm by 2 cm area of upper inner arm skin. This study followed changes in the peripheral blood TCR repertoire in vivo during primary and secondary sensitization of alopecia patients to the hapten diphenylcyclopropenone (DPC). Most of the patients in the cohort were female, and the cohort covered alopecia areata with under or over 50% scalp involvement, alopecia totalis and alopecia universalis. For TCR sequencing, blood came from 25 to 35 alopecia patients at anywhere from one to four time points (pre-sensitization, 2, 6 and 24 weeks). Throughout the approximately 25-week study period, patients were also given weekly therapeutic DPC doses on the scalp. Patch testing on the upper back used Finn chambers containing 0.01% DPC, with scoring done after 6 days according to International Contact Dermatitis Research Group standards. Blood was sampled from patients pre-sensitization (week 0) and at 2, 6 and about 24 weeks after DPC sensitization. Libraries were combined into a pool for sequencing, and differences in TCR yield between samples came mainly from small differences in library volumes within the pool. Summary of the overall study and its limitations: A positive correlation was found between the number of PT1 expanded TCRs and patch test score, with significance reached at thresholds 8, 16 and 32 but not 4. No change with DPC sensitization was found in the number of TCRs above 1 in 1000 frequency, and no evidence of global repertoire structure alterations was found. All patients had alopecia, a presumed autoimmune disease, so their immune response might differ from that of healthy individuals. Repeated subsampling changed both the strength of the expansion versus patch-test correlation and the threshold at which that correlation became significant. Expanded TCRs formed significantly more large CDR3 similarity clusters than pre-sensitization or healthy control sets, consistent with antigen-driven responses.

What this sample's time point label stands for: patch test 1, 2 weeks after DPC sensitization. This sample's treatment or condition label indicates: therapeutic diphenylcyclopropenone sensitization with weekly scalp DPC. At each patch-test visit, blood was drawn before the patch test was applied. Patients were eligible if aged 18 to 70, diagnosed with alopecia and judged suitable for DPC therapy, and pregnant patients were excluded. Total RNA was extracted from unfractionated whole blood collected in Tempus Blood RNA tubes. Inclusive of the bounding cysteine and phenylalanine, the CDR3 is 17 residues long. Only the CDR3 DNA stays, 51 bases, in frame from base 1. The germline V gene yields MGHRA for CDR1 and YSYEKL for CDR2. V loses 2 bases of germline sequence and J loses 5 bases, and the interval between the two ends is 19 bases.

The specimen was whole blood, collected in connection with sensitization to the hapten diphenylcyclopropenone (DPC). The receptor's source is a man between 18 and 29 years old with alopecia areata. Some clones in this sample may be carry-over from other donors' samples. The receptor chain draws on TRBV4-1 and TRBJ2-1, with TRBD1 tentatively as D gene (5 bases match). The CDR3 protein sequence reads: CASSQFIDSSYHNEQFF. The nucleotide sequence is given as TGCGCCAGCAGCCAATTCATCGACAGCTCATATCACAATGAGCAGTTCTTC.